This T cell receptor beta chain is drawn from a study of blood T cell repertoires in COVID-19 (dated by TCRdb to the early 2020s). Background for the entire study: Collaborator samples came from the United States, Italy and Spain and covered acute and convalescent phases of COVID-19. The prospective study material was composed of cDNA or gDNA derived from T cells, B-cell-depleted T cells, or PBMCs. The dataset comprised deeply sampled blood TCRbeta repertoires from subjects exposed to, actively infected with, or recovered from COVID-19. The repertoires were released in a freely available public database intended as a resource for research on the immune response to SARS-CoV-2. The samples were drawn from the first 160 participants of the ongoing ImmuneRACE study and from 950 to 1,500 subjects provided by 6 global collaborators. Sample metadata almost always included a de-identified subject ID, COVID-19 status, age in years and sex. Where available, HLA class I and class II types were obtained from metadata supplied by the sample provider rather than from assay-based typing.

Points the paper makes about the study in general: Clinical and demographic metadata were provided uncurated, with the amount varying by source and participant.

The collaborating institutions used their own protocols to collect whole blood in K2EDTA tubes. For TCRbeta analysis, collaborators shipped samples in one of three forms: frozen whole blood, isolated PBMCs, or DNA extracted from either of those sample types. The CDR3 runs 15 amino acids, cysteine and phenylalanine included. The kept DNA is CDR3 alone, 45 bases in frame from the first base. Reading the germline V gene gives CDR1 MNHEY and CDR2 SVGAGI. V ends up 7 bases short and J 7 bases short, with an unmatched junction base count of 9. To note about this clone: It has no known antigen specificity. Base qualities are missing; no much larger clone stands one base away.

TCRbeta CDR3 regions were amplified from genomic DNA by means of the immunoSEQ Assay, a bias-controlled multiplex PCR. Turning to the authors' computational methods: The number of nucleated cells in each sample was estimated by amplification of reference gene primers within the assay. To quantify the absolute abundance of each unique TCRbeta CDR3 rearrangement, sequence reads were collapsed and filtered. For each sample, productive Simpson clonality was calculated by taking the square root of Simpson's diversity index across productive rearrangements. The table was pulled from immuneACCESS by TCRdb, which kept in-frame rearrangements only. Such tables lose some clones; where checked, under half of the loss comes from unresolved V genes, and the rest has no known cause. That table furnishes V, J and clone size, whereas the DNA furnished D and trimming. The sample table contains under 300,000 clones; only one count was recorded for around 84% of them. The top ten hold 3.4% of the sample.

The chain joins TRBV6-5 to TRBJ1-6; a stretch of 8 junction bases matches TRBD1. The receptor comes from a woman in her late teens or twenties with acute or convalescent COVID-19. The sample comprised peripheral blood. The CDR3 protein is CASTRSGTGNSPLHF. At the DNA level, the sequence is TGTGCCAGCACCCGGTCCGGGACAGGAAATTCACCCCTCCACTTT.